The following is a T cell receptor (beta chain) sequence with its context. Its antigen is undetermined. This entry comes from a study of CD8+ T cells in alopecia areata. cDNA reverse transcribed from extracted RNA served as the sequencing template. Sequencing was performed with immunoSEQ multiplex PCR; in TCRdb, only in-frame clones are kept and a portion is missing. The data contain roughly 150,000 clones, 55% of them singletons. Starting from PBMCs, sorting isolated CD4+ and CD8+ T cells. The CDR3 spans 14 residues. The V gene's germline CDR1 is MNHNY and CDR2 SVGAGI (reference sequence). V lost 2 bases to trimming and J lost 6 bases; unmatched junction nucleotides: 7. General study findings and limits: Normal-skin resident alphabeta T cells also appear among scalp sample sequences. TCR sharing was clearer in mice than between patients, perhaps partly owing to patient HLA diversity. Lesional tissue from the scalp (especially in alopecia totalis/universalis) showed higher clonality than normal scalp.

The sequencing sample was made of CD4+ T cells sorted from blood. The J gene is TRBJ2-7, the V gene TRBV6-6; 7 bases map to TRBD2. This receptor was identified in a human donor in good health. The CDR3 is CASSYLGLDREQYF. CDR3 DNA: TGTGCCAGCAGTTACCTTGGACTAGATCGCGAGCAGTACTTC.